This T cell receptor beta chain was identified during a study of vaccination and CD4 T cells after COVID-19. Overall study context: Researchers treated control cultures with a CEFX pool, an HIV-1 Nef pool, or no peptide.

CDR1 is SGHTA and CDR2 is FQGNSA in the germline V gene. This CDR3 contains 16 residues. V was pared by 4 bases and J by 3 bases, with 9 bases of the junction left unmatched. This clonotype was seen only a few times. Its antigen remains unknown. Specified treatment: approximately nine-day PBMC culture with coronavirus spike peptide pools or control peptides (ViraFEST assay). At the Johns Hopkins FTIC core, DNA taken from cultured CD4+ T cells was sequenced by way of the Oncomine TCR Beta short-read assay. Genomic DNA from cultured CD4+ T cells was extracted. One entry per CDR3 protein, called by TCRdb with MiXCR from the PCR reads. The sample contains around 26,000 distinct CDR3 sequences, around 65% of which appear only once.

The TCR originated in a human donor who had recovered from COVID-19. The sample consisted of CD4+ T cells from blood, cultured in vitro. V gene TRBV7-2 combines with J gene TRBJ2-3; TRBD2 agrees at 8 bases. CDR3 bases: TGTGCCAGCAGCTCTCAAGCGGGAGTGGGAACAGATACGCAGTATTTT. It yields the protein CASSSQAGVGTDTQYF.